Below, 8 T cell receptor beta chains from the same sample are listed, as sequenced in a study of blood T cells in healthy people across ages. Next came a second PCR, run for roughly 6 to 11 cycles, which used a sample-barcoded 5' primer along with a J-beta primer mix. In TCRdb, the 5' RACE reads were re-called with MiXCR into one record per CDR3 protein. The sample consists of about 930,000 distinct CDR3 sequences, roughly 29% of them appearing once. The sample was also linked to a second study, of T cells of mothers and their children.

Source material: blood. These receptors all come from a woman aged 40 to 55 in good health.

The CDR3 reads CSARHPAATEAFF. For the CDR3, the DNA is TGCAGTGCTAGACATCCTGCTGCGACTGAAGCTTTCTTT. This chain joins TRBV20-1 and TRBJ1-1; no clear D. The CDR3 spans 13 residues. The V gene lost 2 bases and the J gene lost 5 bases, with 12 bases spanning the gap. The germline V gene has CDR1 DFQATT and CDR2 SNEGSKA (reference sequence).

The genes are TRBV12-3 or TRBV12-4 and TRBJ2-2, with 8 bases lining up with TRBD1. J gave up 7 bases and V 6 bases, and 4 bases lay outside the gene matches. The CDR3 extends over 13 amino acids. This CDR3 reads CASSRTGIGELFF. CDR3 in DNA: TGTGCCAGCAGCAGGACAGGGATCGGGGAGCTGTTTTTT.

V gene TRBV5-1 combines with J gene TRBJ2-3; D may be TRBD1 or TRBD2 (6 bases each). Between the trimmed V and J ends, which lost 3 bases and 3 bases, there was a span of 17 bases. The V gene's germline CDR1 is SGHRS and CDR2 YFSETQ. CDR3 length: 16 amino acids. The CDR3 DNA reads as TGCGCCAGCAGCTCGGACGGAGGGGGAGGTACAGATACGCAGTATTTT. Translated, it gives CASSSDGGGGTDTQYF.

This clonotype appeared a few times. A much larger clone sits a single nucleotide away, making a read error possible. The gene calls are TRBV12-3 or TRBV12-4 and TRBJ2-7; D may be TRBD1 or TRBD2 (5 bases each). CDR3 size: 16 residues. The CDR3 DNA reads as TGTGCCAGCACATCCTGGGACCGTCCTATTTCCTACGGGCAGTACTTC. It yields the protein CASTSWDRPISYGQYF.

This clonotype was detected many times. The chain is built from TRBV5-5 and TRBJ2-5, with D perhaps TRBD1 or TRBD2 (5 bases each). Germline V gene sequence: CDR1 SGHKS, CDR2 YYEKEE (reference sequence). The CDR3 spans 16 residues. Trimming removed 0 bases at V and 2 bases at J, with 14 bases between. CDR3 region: CASSLGAGTPQETQYF. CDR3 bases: TGTGCCAGCAGCTTGGGGGCAGGGACCCCTCAAGAGACCCAGTACTTC.

The CDR3 DNA reads TGCGCCAGCAGCTTGGCCGAGTGGGGGGAGCAGTACTTC. Protein: CASSLAEWGEQYF. V gene TRBV5-1 combines with J gene TRBJ2-5, with D perhaps TRBD2 (6 bases). This CDR3 is built from 13 residues. Germline V gene sequence: CDR1 SGHRS, CDR2 YFSETQ. V shed 0 bases and J shed 11 bases, with 14 bases lying between them.

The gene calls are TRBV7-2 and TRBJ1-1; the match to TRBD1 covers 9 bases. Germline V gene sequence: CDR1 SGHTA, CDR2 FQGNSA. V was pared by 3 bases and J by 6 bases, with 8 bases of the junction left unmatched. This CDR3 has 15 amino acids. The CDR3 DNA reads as TGTGCCAGCAGCTTGGCCGGGACAGGGTACGCTGAAGCTTTCTTT. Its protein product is CASSLAGTGYAEAFF.

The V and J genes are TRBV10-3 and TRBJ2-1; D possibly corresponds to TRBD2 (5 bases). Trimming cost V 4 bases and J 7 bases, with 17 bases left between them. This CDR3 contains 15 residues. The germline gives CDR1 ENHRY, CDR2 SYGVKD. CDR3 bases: TGTGCCATCAGTGGCCGACTGGAGGCCCTTAATGAGCAGTTCTTC. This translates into CAISGRLEALNEQFF.